A single sample gave rise to the 9 T cell receptor beta chains below, sequenced in a study of shared clonotypes between healthy human individuals. TCRdb's table, derived via immunoSEQ multiplex PCR, lists solely in-frame clones and lacks some. The sample has hundreds of thousands of clones; 85% to 95% are singletons. Naive CD8 cells were CD45RO-negative, positively selected for CCR7, excluding terminally differentiated effector memory CD45RA+ cells. The sequencing sample was made of naive CD8+ T cells sorted from blood. The receptor set was obtained from a woman in her twenties or thirties in good health.

The gene calls are TRBV28 and TRBJ2-7; D gene uncertain. Germline V gene data show CDR1 as MDHEN and CDR2 as SYDVKM. V was pared by 6 bases and J by 3 bases, with 15 bases between. CDR3 length equals 14 residues. CDR3 DNA: TGTGCCAGCAGCCCCTCCTTTGGGGTCTACGAGCAGTACTTC. Amino acids: CASSPSFGVYEQYF. Complete variable domain (other parts from reference TRBV28 and TRBJ2-7): DVKVTQSSRYLVKRTGEKVFLECVQDMDHENMFWYRQDPGLGLRLIYFSYDVKMKEKGDIPEGYSVSREKKERFSLILESASTNQTSMYLCASSPSFGVYEQYFGPGTRLTVT.

The rearrangement uses TRBV13 and TRBJ2-1; 8 nucleotides line up with TRBD2. V lost 3 bases and J lost 9; bases outside the gene matches: 13. This CDR3 is built from 16 residues. From germline, CDR1 is PRHDT and CDR2 FYEKMQ (reference sequence). The chain's CDR3 is CASSFFTPGLVSEQFF. The CDR3 region has the DNA TGTGCCAGCAGCTTTTTCACACCGGGACTAGTTTCTGAGCAGTTCTTC.

This clone was recorded once. CDR3 bases: TGTGCCAGCAGCCTACAAGGGACGGGTTGGCTGGCTGAAGCTTTCTTT. Translated: CASSLQGTGWLAEAFF. V gene TRBV7-2 combines with J gene TRBJ1-1, with D perhaps matching TRBD1 (5 bases). The CDR3 is 16 residues long. V was cut by 5 bases and J by 6 bases, with 22 bases left in between. Germline values: CDR1 SGHTA, CDR2 FQGNSA.

The chain couples TRBV27 to TRBJ2-3, with D maybe TRBD2 (6 bases). V was shortened by 6 bases and J by 6 bases, with 22 bases between the two germline ends. Germline values: CDR1 MNHEY, CDR2 SMNVEV (reference sequence). CDR3 length: 16 residues. CDR3 sequence reads: CASSQPPGLSVDTQYF. In DNA, the CDR3 is TGTGCCAGCAGCCAGCCCCCGGGACTCAGCGTGGATACGCAGTATTTT.

This chain uses TRBV7-2 with TRBJ2-7; D is perhaps TRBD2 (6 bases). This CDR3 has 19 residues. Trimming stripped 5 bases from V and 2 bases from J, with 28 bases between. Germline CDR1 and CDR2: SGHTA and FQGNSA. The CDR3, as DNA: TGTGCCAGCAGCCAGATCCGAGCGGGCCCCCTCGTTCCCGCCTACGAGCAGTACTTC. It translates to CASSQIRAGPLVPAYEQYF. The full variable domain, rest sourced from reference TRBV7-2 and TRBJ2-7, is GAGVSQSPSNKVTEKGKDVELRCDPISGHTALYWYRQSLGQGLEFLIYFQGNSAPDKSGLPSDRFSAERTGGSVSTLTIQRTQQEDSAVYLCASSQIRAGPLVPAYEQYFGPGTRLTVT.

J is TRBJ2-1 and V is TRBV2; D is unclear. V was cut by 3 bases and J by 13 bases, with 10 bases left in between. This CDR3 comprises 11 residues. CDR1 is SNHLY, CDR2 FYNNEI, per germline. The CDR3 reads CASSDVFPQFF. In nucleotides, the CDR3 is TGTGCCAGCAGTGATGTATTCCCACAGTTCTTC.

This rearrangement joins TRBV13 to TRBJ1-2, with TRBD1 identical over 7 bases. The CDR3 totals 14 residues. Germline CDR1 and CDR2: PRHDT and FYEKMQ (reference sequence). Trimming took 7 bases from V and 7 from J; bases not matched to a gene: 12. The CDR3 sequence is CASNVRGGVSGYTF. In DNA form, the CDR3 reads TGTGCCAGCAACGTGAGAGGGGGCGTTAGTGGCTACACCTTC.

CDR3 sequence reads: CASRAWDSQETQYF. The DNA for the CDR3 is TGTGCCAGCAGAGCCTGGGACAGTCAAGAGACCCAGTACTTC. V gene TRBV25-1 combines with J gene TRBJ2-5; 7 bases match TRBD1. This CDR3 has 14 residues. After removal of 6 bases from V and 2 bases from J, the junction contained 6 bases not matched to a gene. Germline values: CDR1 MGHDK, CDR2 SYGVNS.

The CDR3 sequence: CSVTQGNGANVLTF. CDR3 coding DNA: TGCAGCGTTACACAGGGAAATGGGGCCAACGTCCTGACTTTC. This chain uses TRBV29-1 with TRBJ2-6, with a weak D call TRBD1 (6 bases). The germline V gene encodes CDR1 SQVTM and CDR2 ANQGSEA. CDR3 length: 14 amino acids. V was shortened by 5 bases and J by 3 bases, with 11 bases between the two germline ends.